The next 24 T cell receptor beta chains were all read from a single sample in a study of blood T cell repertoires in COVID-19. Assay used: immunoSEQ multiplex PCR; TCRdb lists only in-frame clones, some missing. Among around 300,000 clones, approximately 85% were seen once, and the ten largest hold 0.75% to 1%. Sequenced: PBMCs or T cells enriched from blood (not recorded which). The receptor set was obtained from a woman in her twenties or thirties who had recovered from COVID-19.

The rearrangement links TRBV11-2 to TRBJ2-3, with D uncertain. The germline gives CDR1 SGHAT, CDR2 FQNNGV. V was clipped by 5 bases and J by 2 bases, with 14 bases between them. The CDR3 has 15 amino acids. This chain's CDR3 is CASSRIESFTDTQYF. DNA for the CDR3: TGTGCCAGCAGCCGTATTGAGTCGTTCACAGATACGCAGTATTTT.

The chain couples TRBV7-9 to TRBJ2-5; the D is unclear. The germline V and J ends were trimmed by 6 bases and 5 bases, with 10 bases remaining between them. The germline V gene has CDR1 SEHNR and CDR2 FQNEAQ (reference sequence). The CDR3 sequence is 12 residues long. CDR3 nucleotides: TGTGCCAGCAGAACCCCACGGGAGACCCAGTACTTC. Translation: CASRTPRETQYF. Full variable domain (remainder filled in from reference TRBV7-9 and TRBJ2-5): DTGVSQNPRHKITKRGQNVTFRCDPISEHNRLYWYRQTLGQGPEFLTYFQNEAQLEKSRLLSDRFSAERPKGSFSTLEIQRTEQGDSAMYLCASRTPRETQYFGPGTRLLVL.

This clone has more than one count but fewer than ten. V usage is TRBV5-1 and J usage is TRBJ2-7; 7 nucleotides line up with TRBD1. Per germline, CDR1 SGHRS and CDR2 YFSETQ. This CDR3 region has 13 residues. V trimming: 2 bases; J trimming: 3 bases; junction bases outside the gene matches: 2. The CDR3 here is CASSFTGDYEQYF. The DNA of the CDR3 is TGCGCCAGCAGCTTTACAGGGGACTACGAGCAGTACTTC.

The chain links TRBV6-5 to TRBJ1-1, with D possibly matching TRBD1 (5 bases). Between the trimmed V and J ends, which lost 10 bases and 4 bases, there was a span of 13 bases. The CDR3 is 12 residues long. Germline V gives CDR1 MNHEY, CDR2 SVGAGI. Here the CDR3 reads CATSGKSTEAFF. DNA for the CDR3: TGTGCCACCTCAGGGAAATCCACTGAAGCTTTCTTT.

This CDR3 is CASSQTVGLPGDEQYF. The CDR3 DNA reads as TGCGCCAGCAGCCAAACGGTCGGACTACCGGGCGACGAGCAGTACTTC. This chain uses TRBV4-1 with TRBJ2-7, with TRBD2 as a possible D gene (6 bases). V lost 2 bases to trimming and J lost 5 bases, with 19 bases between them. CDR3 length equals 16 residues. Germline V CDR1 and CDR2: MGHRA, YSYEKL.

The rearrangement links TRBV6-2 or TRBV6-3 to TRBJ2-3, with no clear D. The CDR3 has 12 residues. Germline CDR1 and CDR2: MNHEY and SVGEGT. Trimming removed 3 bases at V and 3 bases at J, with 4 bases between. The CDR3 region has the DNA TGTGCCAGCAGTTATATAACAGATACGCAGTATTTT. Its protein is CASSYITDTQYF.

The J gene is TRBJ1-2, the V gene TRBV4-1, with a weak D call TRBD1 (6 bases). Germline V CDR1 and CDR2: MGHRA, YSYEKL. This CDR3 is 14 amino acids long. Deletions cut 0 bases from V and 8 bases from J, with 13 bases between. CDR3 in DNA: TGCGCCAGCAGCCAAGATTCAGGGGCCCCGGGCTACACCTTC. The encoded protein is CASSQDSGAPGYTF.

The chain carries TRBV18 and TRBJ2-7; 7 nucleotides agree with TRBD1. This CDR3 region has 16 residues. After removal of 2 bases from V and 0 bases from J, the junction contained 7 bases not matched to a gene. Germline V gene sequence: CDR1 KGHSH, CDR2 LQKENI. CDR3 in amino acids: CASSPDDRVTSYEQYF. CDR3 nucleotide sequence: TGTGCCAGCTCACCAGACGACAGGGTTACCTCCTACGAGCAGTACTTC.

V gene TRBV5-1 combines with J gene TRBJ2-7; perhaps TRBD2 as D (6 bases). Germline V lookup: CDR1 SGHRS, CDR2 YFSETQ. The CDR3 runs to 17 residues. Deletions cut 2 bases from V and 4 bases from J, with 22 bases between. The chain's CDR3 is CASSLRSASALGYEQYF. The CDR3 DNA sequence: TGCGCCAGCAGCTTACGGTCCGCTAGCGCCCTCGGGTACGAGCAGTACTTC.

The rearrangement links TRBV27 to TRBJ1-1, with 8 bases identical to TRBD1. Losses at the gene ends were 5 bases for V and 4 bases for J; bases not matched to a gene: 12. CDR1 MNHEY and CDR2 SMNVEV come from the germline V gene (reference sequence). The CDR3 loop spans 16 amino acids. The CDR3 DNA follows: TGTGCCAGCAGTATATGGACAGGGTTGGGGAGCACTGAAGCTTTCTTT. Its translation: CASSIWTGLGSTEAFF.

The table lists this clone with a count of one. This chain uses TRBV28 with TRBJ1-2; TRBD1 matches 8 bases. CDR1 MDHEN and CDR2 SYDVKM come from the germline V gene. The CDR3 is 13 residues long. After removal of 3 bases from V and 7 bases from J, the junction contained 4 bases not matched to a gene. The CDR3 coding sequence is TGTGCCAGCAGTTTTGCAGGGGGCCTTGGCTACACCTTC. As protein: CASSFAGGLGYTF.

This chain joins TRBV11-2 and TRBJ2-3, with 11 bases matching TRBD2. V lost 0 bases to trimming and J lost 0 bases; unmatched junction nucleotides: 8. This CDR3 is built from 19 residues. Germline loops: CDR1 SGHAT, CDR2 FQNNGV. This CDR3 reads CASSLDLLAGGLSTDTQYF. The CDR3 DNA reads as TGTGCCAGCAGCTTAGATCTGCTAGCGGGGGGCCTTAGCACAGATACGCAGTATTTT.

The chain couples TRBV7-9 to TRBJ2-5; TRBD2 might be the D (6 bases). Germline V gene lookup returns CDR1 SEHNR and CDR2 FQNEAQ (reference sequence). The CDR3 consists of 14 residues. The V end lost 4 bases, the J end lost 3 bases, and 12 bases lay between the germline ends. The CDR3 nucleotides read TGTGCCAGCAGCTCCTCCCGGAGGGAAGAGACCCAGTACTTC. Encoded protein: CASSSSRREETQYF.

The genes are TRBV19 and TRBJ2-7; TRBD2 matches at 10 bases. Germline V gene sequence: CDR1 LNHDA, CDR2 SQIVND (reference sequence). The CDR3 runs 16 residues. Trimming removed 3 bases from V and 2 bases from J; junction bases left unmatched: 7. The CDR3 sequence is CASSMVAGGATYEQYF. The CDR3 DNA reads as TGTGCCAGTAGTATGGTAGCGGGGGGAGCCACCTACGAGCAGTACTTC.

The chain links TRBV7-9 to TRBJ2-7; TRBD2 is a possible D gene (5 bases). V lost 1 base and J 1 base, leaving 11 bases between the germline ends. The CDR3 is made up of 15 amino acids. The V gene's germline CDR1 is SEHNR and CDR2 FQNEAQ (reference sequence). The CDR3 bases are TGTGCCAGCAGCTTAGAACGGGATGGATCCTACGAGCAGTACTTC. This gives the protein CASSLERDGSYEQYF.

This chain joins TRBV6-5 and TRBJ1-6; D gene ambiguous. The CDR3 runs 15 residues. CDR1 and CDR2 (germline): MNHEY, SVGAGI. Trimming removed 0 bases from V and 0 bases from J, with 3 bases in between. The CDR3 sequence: CASSYSGSYNSPLHF. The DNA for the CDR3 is TGTGCCAGCAGTTACTCCGGCTCCTATAATTCACCCCTCCACTTT.

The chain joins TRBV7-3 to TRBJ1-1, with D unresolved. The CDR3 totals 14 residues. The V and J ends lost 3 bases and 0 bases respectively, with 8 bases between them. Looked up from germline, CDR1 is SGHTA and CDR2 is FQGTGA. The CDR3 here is CASSFTPMNTEAFF. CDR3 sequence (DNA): TGTGCCAGCAGCTTTACTCCCATGAACACTGAAGCTTTCTTT.

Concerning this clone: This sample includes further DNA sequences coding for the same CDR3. The CDR3 sequence is CATSRDPGETQYF. DNA for the CDR3: TGTGCCACCAGCAGAGATCCAGGAGAGACCCAGTACTTC. This rearrangement joins TRBV15 to TRBJ2-5; no firm D call. CDR3 length: 13 residues. V lost 0 bases, J lost 4 bases, and 6 bases lay in between. CDR1 is LNHNV and CDR2 is YYDKDF in the germline V gene (reference sequence).

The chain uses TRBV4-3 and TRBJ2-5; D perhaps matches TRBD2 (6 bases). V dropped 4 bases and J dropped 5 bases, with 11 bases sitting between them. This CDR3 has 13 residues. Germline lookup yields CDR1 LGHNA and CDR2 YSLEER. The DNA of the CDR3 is TGCGCCAGCAGCCTGGGGGGACGGGAGACCCAGTACTTC. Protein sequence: CASSLGGRETQYF.

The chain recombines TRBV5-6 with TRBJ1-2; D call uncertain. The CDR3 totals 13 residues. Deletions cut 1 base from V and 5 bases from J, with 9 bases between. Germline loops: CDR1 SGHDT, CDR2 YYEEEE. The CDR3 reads CASSLPRQYGYTF. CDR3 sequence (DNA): TGTGCCAGCAGCTTGCCCCGACAATATGGCTACACCTTC.

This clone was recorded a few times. The CDR3 nucleotides read TGCGCCAGCAGTCAAACAGGGGGAAGGTATGGCTACACCTTC. Translation: CASSQTGGRYGYTF. The chain couples TRBV10-2 to TRBJ1-2; 8 bases are shared with TRBD1. Per germline, CDR1 WSHSY and CDR2 SAAADI. V dropped 5 bases and J dropped 5; count of bases not matched to a gene: 7. The CDR3 runs to 14 residues.

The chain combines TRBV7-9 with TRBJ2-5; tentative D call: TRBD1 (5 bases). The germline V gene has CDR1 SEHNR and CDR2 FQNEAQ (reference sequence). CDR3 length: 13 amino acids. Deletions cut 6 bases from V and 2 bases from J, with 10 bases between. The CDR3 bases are TGTGCCAGCAGGGGGCGTGATCAAGAGACCCAGTACTTC. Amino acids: CASRGRDQETQYF.

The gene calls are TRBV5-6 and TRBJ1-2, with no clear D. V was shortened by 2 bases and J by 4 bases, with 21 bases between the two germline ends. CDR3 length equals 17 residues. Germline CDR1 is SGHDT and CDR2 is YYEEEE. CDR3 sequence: CASSFIPSNTRLYGYTF. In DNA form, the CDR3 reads TGTGCCAGCAGCTTTATTCCCTCAAACACCAGACTCTATGGCTACACCTTC.

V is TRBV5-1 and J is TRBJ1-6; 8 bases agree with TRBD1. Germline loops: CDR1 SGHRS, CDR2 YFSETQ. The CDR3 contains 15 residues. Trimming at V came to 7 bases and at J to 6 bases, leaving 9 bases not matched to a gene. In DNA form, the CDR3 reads TGCGCCAGCCTCCCCCCCGACAGGGGTAATTCACCCCTCCACTTT. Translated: CASLPPDRGNSPLHF.